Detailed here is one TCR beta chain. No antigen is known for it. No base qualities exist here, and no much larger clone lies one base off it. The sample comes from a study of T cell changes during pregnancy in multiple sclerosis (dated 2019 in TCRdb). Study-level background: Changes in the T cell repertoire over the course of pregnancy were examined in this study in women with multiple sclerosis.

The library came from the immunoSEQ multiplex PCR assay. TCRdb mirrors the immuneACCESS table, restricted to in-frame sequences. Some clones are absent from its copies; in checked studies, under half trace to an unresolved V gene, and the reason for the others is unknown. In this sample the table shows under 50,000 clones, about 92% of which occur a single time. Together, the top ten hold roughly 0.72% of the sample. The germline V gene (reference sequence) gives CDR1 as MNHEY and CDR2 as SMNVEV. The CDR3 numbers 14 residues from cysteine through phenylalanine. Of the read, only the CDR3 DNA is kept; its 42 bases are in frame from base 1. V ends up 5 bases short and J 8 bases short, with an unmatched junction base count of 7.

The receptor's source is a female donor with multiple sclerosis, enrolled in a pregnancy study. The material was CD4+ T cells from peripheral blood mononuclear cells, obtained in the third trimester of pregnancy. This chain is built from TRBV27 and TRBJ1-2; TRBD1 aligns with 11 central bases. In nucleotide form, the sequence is TGTGCCAGCAGTCTAGGGACAGGGGGTTTGGGCTACACCTTC. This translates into CASSLGTGGLGYTF.